Presented here are 8 T cell receptor beta chains from one specimen sequenced in a study of T cell changes during pregnancy in multiple sclerosis. The table came from immunoSEQ multiplex PCR; TCRdb's copy has only in-frame clones and leaves some out. The sample includes 95,000 to 100,000 clones, about 90% of them seen just once. The material was peripheral blood, obtained after pregnancy. Every receptor here comes from a female donor in good health, enrolled as a control in a pregnancy study.

V is TRBV7-9 and J is TRBJ1-4; possible D gene TRBD1, 5 bases. The V gene lost 8 bases and the J gene lost 6 bases, with 13 bases spanning the gap. The germline V gene encodes CDR1 SEHNR and CDR2 FQNEAQ (reference sequence). This CDR3 spans 13 amino acids. The CDR3 bases are TGTGCCAGCTCTAGGGGTCCGGATGAAAAACTGTTTTTT. This gives the protein CASSRGPDEKLFF.

V and J are TRBV7-9 and TRBJ1-1, with 10 bases lining up with TRBD1. The CDR3 runs to 14 residues. Germline values: CDR1 SEHNR, CDR2 FQNEAQ (reference sequence). Trimming removed 5 bases from V and 5 bases from J; junction bases left unmatched: 5. CDR3 in DNA: TGTGCCAGCAGCCCAGACAGGGGGCATACTGAAGCTTTCTTT. Translation gives CASSPDRGHTEAFF.

The V call is TRBV5-8, the J call TRBJ1-1; no clear D. V was pared by 0 bases and J by 3 bases, with 12 bases between. CDR3 size: 15 residues. Looked up from germline, CDR1 is SGHTS and CDR2 is YDEGEE. CDR3 residues: CASSLGWPEDTEAFF. DNA for the CDR3: TGTGCCAGCAGCTTGGGTTGGCCTGAGGACACTGAAGCTTTCTTT. Combining the CDR3 with reference TRBV5-8 and TRBJ1-1 gives the whole variable domain EAGVTQSPTHLIKTRGQQATLRCSPISGHTSVYWYQQALGLGLQFLLWYDEGEERNRGNFPPRFSGRQFPNYSSELNVNALELEDSALYLCASSLGWPEDTEAFFGQGTRLTVV.

This clone has only a few counts. The V and J genes are TRBV5-1 and TRBJ1-1; 10 nucleotides align to TRBD1. V lost 4 bases, J lost 3 bases, and 6 bases stayed unmatched. This CDR3 is 15 amino acids long. Germline V gives CDR1 SGHRS, CDR2 YFSETQ. CDR3 region: CASSTGTGAYTEAFF. Here the CDR3 DNA reads TGCGCCAGCAGCACCGGGACAGGGGCGTACACTGAAGCTTTCTTT. Supplemented by reference TRBV5-1 and TRBJ1-1, the full variable domain reads KAGVTQTPRYLIKTRGQQVTLSCSPISGHRSVSWYQQTPGQGLQFLFEYFSETQRNKGNFPGRFSGRQFSNSRSEMNVSTLELGDSALYLCASSTGTGAYTEAFFGQGTRLTVV.

The rearrangement uses TRBV29-1 and TRBJ2-2, with D unresolved. V lost 3 bases and J 6 bases, leaving 5 bases between the germline ends. The germline gives CDR1 SQVTM, CDR2 ANQGSEA. The length of the CDR3 is 11 residues. The CDR3 spells CSVEGPGELFF. The CDR3 coding sequence is TGCAGCGTTGAGGGCCCCGGGGAGCTGTTTTTT.

The rearrangement joins TRBV5-1 to TRBJ1-1; TRBD1 matches at 10 bases. The CDR3 contains 14 residues. Germline V gene sequence: CDR1 SGHRS, CDR2 YFSETQ. V was clipped by 4 bases and J by 4 bases; unmatched bases: 4. CDR3 in amino acids: CASSEDRGSTEAFF. The DNA of the CDR3 is TGCGCCAGCAGCGAGGACAGGGGGAGCACTGAAGCTTTCTTT.

This chain links TRBV28 with TRBJ2-7; D is possibly TRBD1 (6 bases). This CDR3 spans 17 amino acids. The germline V and J ends were trimmed by 4 bases and 1 base, with 20 bases remaining between them. In germline, CDR1 is MDHEN, CDR2 SYDVKM. The CDR3 is CASSSPGTPTLSYEQYF. The CDR3 region has the DNA TGTGCCAGCAGTTCCCCCGGGACACCGACTCTATCCTACGAGCAGTACTTC.

The genes are TRBV4-1 and TRBJ1-2; D perhaps matches TRBD1 (6 bases). The germline V and J ends were trimmed by 1 base and 6 bases, with 9 bases remaining between them. Germline V gene lookup returns CDR1 MGHRA and CDR2 YSYEKL. The length of the CDR3 is 13 residues. This CDR3 reads CASSQAAGDGYTF. CDR3 sequence (DNA): TGCGCCAGCAGCCAAGCTGCAGGGGATGGCTACACCTTC.